The 14 T cell receptor beta chains listed next were all sequenced from one sample in a study of beta chain features in type 1 diabetes. Study observations and caveats: Patients with Type 1 diabetes showed moderately but significantly shorter TCRB CDR3s in all four CD4+ subsets.

Expressed TCRB transcripts got sequenced, as all isolated RNA was reverse transcribed. Generated by immunoSEQ multiplex PCR, the TCRdb table keeps only in-frame clones and is missing some. The table lists a few hundred thousand clones, 20% of them singletons. The antigens for these receptors are not known. The sample comprised naive CD4+ T cells from blood. These receptors all stem from a woman between 40 and 55 years old with type 1 diabetes.

This clone was detected only a few times. The J gene is TRBJ1-2, the V gene TRBV9; the D gene is possibly TRBD1 (5 bases). Per the germline V gene, CDR1 is SGDLS and CDR2 is YYNGEE. V lost 4 bases to trimming and J lost 1 base, with 11 bases between them. This CDR3 comprises 14 residues. CDR3 DNA sequence: TGTGCCAGCAGCATCGGGGACTTTAACTATGGCTACACCTTC. Encoded protein: CASSIGDFNYGYTF.

The V and J genes are TRBV28 and TRBJ1-5; TRBD1 aligns across 8 bases. Germline-derived CDR1 and CDR2 are MDHEN and SYDVKM. The CDR3 loop spans 13 amino acids. V shed 7 bases and J 5 bases; nucleotides not matched to a gene: 4. The CDR3 spells CASKGQAHQPQHF. For the CDR3, the DNA is TGTGCCAGCAAGGGACAGGCCCATCAGCCCCAGCATTTT.

The chain uses TRBV28 and TRBJ2-5; 8 bases align to TRBD1. Germline V gene lookup returns CDR1 MDHEN and CDR2 SYDVKM. With 4 bases clipped from V and 5 bases from J, the junction kept 6 bases outside the gene matches. The CDR3 runs 14 residues. Written as DNA, the CDR3 is TGTGCCAGCAGTTCGGGACAGGCTGTGGAGACCCAGTACTTC. Translating gives CASSSGQAVETQYF.

The sample holds a few counts of this clone. The chain links TRBV5-1 to TRBJ1-5, with a tentative D call TRBD1 (6 bases). This CDR3 is 17 amino acids long. Looked up from germline, CDR1 is SGHRS and CDR2 is YFSETQ. Deletions cut 0 bases from V and 2 bases from J, with 15 bases between. The CDR3 DNA reads as TGCGCCAGCAGCTTGGACGCCAGGGGTATAGGCAATCAGCCCCAGCATTTT. Amino acids: CASSLDARGIGNQPQHF. Variable domain in full (rest from reference TRBV5-1 and TRBJ1-5): KAGVTQTPRYLIKTRGQQVTLSCSPISGHRSVSWYQQTPGQGLQFLFEYFSETQRNKGNFPGRFSGRQFSNSRSEMNVSTLELGDSALYLCASSLDARGIGNQPQHFGDGTRLSIL.

This clone was detected only a few times. The rearrangement uses TRBV7-2 and TRBJ2-5; D might be TRBD1 (6 bases). V was pared by 5 bases and J by 5 bases, with 21 bases between. The germline gives CDR1 SGHTA, CDR2 FQGNSA. This CDR3 spans 16 amino acids. The CDR3 bases are TGTGCCAGCAGCCGTGGGGGCAGCATGTCGGGCGAGACCCAGTACTTC. Its translation is CASSRGGSMSGETQYF.

The table lists this clone with a few counts. The chain carries TRBV7-2 and TRBJ2-7; no clear D gene. Germline V gene sequence: CDR1 SGHTA, CDR2 FQGNSA. V was pared by 5 bases and J by 2 bases, with 7 bases between. The CDR3 has 12 amino acids. CDR3 in amino acids: CASSTSPYEQYF. The CDR3 nucleotides read TGTGCCAGCAGCACGAGTCCCTACGAGCAGTACTTC.

This rearrangement joins TRBV29-1 to TRBJ2-1; 10 nucleotides match TRBD2. CDR1 SQVTM and CDR2 ANQGSEA come from the germline V gene. This CDR3 is 16 amino acids long. V lost 1 base and J lost 1; bases outside the gene matches: 4. DNA of the CDR3: TGCAGCGTTGAAGCTCAAGCGGGAGGGTCCTACAATGAGCAGTTCTTC. This sequence encodes CSVEAQAGGSYNEQFF.

The chain recombines TRBV7-3 with TRBJ1-1, with D unresolved. This CDR3 region has 13 residues. The V and J ends lost 1 base and 5 bases respectively, with 8 bases between them. Looked up from germline, CDR1 is SGHTA and CDR2 is FQGTGA. DNA for the CDR3: TGTGCCAGCAGCTTAAATGCGAGGACTGAAGCTTTCTTT. Its protein product is CASSLNARTEAFF.

A note on this clone: The sample carries other DNA sequences with the same CDR3. The chain joins TRBV15 to TRBJ2-5, with a possible D match to TRBD2 (5 bases). The CDR3 is 14 amino acids. Germline V CDR1 and CDR2: LNHNV, YYDKDF (reference sequence). Trimming left V 0 bases short and J 1 base short, with 6 bases between. This chain's CDR3 is CATSRDRGQETQYF. CDR3 nucleotides: TGTGCCACCAGCAGAGATCGGGGCCAAGAGACCCAGTACTTC. The whole variable domain, filled in from reference TRBV15 and TRBJ2-5, reads DAMVIQNPRYQVTQFGKPVTLSCSQTLNHNVMYWYQQKSSQAPKLLFHYYDKDFNNEADTPDNFQSRRPNTSFCFLDIRSPGLGDTAMYLCATSRDRGQETQYFGPGTRLLVL.

The chain employs TRBV19 and TRBJ2-2, with a possible D match to TRBD2 (6 bases). The CDR3 has 14 amino acids. Trimming shortened V by 5 bases and J by 6 bases, and 13 bases separated the two germline ends. CDR1 is LNHDA, CDR2 SQIVND, per germline (reference sequence). CDR3 in amino acids: CASSLGLSSGELFF. CDR3 DNA: TGTGCCAGTAGTTTGGGACTGTCCTCCGGGGAGCTGTTTTTT. The full variable domain, completed using reference TRBV19 and TRBJ2-2, is DGGITQSPKYLFRKEGQNVTLSCEQNLNHDAMYWYRQDPGQGLRLIYYSQIVNDFQKGDIAEGYSVSREKKESFPLTVTSAQKNPTAFYLCASSLGLSSGELFFGEGSRLTVL.

The rearrangement links TRBV7-3 to TRBJ1-1; D is uncertain. The CDR3 has 14 residues. Per germline, CDR1 SGHTA and CDR2 FQGTGA. Trimming stripped 2 bases from V and 0 bases from J, with 7 bases between. In DNA, the CDR3 is TGTGCCAGCAGCTTATCAGGAATGAACACTGAAGCTTTCTTT. Its translation: CASSLSGMNTEAFF.

This clone was observed a handful of times. This chain joins TRBV7-3 and TRBJ2-3; D perhaps matches TRBD2 (6 bases). V was pared by 5 bases and J by 2 bases, with 11 bases between. CDR1 and CDR2 (germline): SGHTA, FQGTGA. The CDR3 has 14 amino acids. CDR3 sequence: CASSPPGVTDTQYF. In DNA form, the CDR3 reads TGTGCCAGCAGCCCGCCGGGGGTCACAGATACGCAGTATTTT.

The CDR3 nucleotides are TGTGCCAGCAGTGGACAGGAACCAAGTGGCTACACCTTC. This encodes CASSGQEPSGYTF. The chain couples TRBV28 to TRBJ1-2; TRBD1 agrees at 7 bases. Germline V gene data show CDR1 as MDHEN and CDR2 as SYDVKM. The CDR3 is 13 amino acids. The V gene end was trimmed by 5 bases and the J gene end by 7 bases; junction bases not matched to a gene: 7.

The chain couples TRBV6-5 to TRBJ2-3; D might be TRBD1 (6 bases). The CDR3 consists of 14 residues. The germline CDR1 and CDR2 sequences are MNHEY and SVGAGI. V shed 7 bases and J shed 0 bases, with 11 bases lying between them. CDR3 loop: CASKRDRSTDTQYF. DNA of the CDR3: TGTGCCAGCAAGAGAGACAGGAGCACAGATACGCAGTATTTT.